The source of this T cell receptor beta chain is a study of vaccination and CD4 T cells after COVID-19. The wider study: Sampling that followed vaccination took place a median approximately 79 days after dose two, within a range of 14 to 241. In culture, cells were exposed to overlapping spike peptides from SARS-CoV-2, HCoV-NL63, HCoV-OC43 and HCoV-229E.

The treatment: roughly nine-day PBMC culture with coronavirus spike peptide pools or control peptides (ViraFEST assay). During the years 2011-2018, before the COVID-19 pandemic, the unexposed donor's CD4+ T cells were collected. The CDR3 spans 13 residues. V dropped 4 bases and J dropped 10 bases, with 11 bases sitting between them. Sequenced with the Oncomine TCR Beta short-read assay was DNA taken from cultured CD4+ T cells. The template was genomic DNA from cultured CD4+ T cells. TCRdb re-called the PCR reads through MiXCR, storing one row per CDR3 protein. The sample consists of just over 8,500 distinct CDR3 sequences, less than 60% of them appearing once. For this clonotype: Its target is unknown.

Sequenced sample: CD4+ T cells from blood, cultured in vitro. This TCR was recovered from a human donor in good health. The rearrangement joins TRBV23-1 to TRBJ1-6; tentative D call: TRBD1 (5 bases). TRBV23-1 has ORF status, its function being uncertain. The CDR3 loop reads CASSLRGWSPLHF. In DNA, the CDR3 is TGCGCCAGCAGTCTTCGGGGGTGGTCACCCCTCCACTTT.